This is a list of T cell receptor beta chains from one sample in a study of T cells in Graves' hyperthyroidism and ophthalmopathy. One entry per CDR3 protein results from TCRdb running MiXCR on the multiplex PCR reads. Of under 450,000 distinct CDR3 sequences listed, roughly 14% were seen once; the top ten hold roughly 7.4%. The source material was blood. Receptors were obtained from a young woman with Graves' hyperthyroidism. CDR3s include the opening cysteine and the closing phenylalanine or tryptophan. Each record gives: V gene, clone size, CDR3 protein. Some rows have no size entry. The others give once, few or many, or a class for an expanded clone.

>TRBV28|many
CASSSDYLDSETQYF
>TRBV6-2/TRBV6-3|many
CASRIRGSGANVLTF
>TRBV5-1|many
CASSRTSGGALGNEQFF
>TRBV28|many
CASSLPDRGDGYTF
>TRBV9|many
CASSVARTSGEETQYF
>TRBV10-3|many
CATRTGRSYEQYF
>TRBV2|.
CASSESKPGQGIGQPQHF
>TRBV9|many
CASSVAGARNTIYF
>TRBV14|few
CASSPRWDRSNYGYTF
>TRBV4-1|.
CASSQRTASMNTEAFF
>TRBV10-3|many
CAISPREDGYTF
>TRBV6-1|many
CASRPPGTFQETQYF
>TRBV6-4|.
CASSEADENSYEQYF
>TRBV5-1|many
CASSKPSNEQFF
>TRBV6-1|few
CASSAGTAQETQYF
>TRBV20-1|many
CSAYQGSHSNQPQHF
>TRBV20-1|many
CSATGTFLYNEQFF
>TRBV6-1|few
CASTGRNYEKLFF
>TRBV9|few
CASSAAQGEAGELFF
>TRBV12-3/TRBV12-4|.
CASSLGQPNSPLHF